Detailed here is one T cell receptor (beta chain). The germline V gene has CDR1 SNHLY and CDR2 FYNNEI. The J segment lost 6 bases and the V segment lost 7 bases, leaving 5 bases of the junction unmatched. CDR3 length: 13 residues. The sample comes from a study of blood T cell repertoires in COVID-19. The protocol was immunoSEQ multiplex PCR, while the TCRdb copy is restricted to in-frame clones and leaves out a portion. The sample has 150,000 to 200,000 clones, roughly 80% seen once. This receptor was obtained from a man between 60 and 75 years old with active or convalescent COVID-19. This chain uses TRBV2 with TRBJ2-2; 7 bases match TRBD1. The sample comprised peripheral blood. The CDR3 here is CASMRGRSGELFF. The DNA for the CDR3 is TGTGCCAGCATGAGGGGGCGGTCCGGGGAGCTGTTTTTT. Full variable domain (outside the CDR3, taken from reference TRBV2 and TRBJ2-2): EPEVTQTPSHQVTQMGQEVILRCVPISNHLYFYWYRQILGQKVEFLVSFYNNEISEKSEIFDDQFSVERPDGSNFTLKIRSTKLEDSAMYFCASMRGRSGELFFGEGSRLTVL.